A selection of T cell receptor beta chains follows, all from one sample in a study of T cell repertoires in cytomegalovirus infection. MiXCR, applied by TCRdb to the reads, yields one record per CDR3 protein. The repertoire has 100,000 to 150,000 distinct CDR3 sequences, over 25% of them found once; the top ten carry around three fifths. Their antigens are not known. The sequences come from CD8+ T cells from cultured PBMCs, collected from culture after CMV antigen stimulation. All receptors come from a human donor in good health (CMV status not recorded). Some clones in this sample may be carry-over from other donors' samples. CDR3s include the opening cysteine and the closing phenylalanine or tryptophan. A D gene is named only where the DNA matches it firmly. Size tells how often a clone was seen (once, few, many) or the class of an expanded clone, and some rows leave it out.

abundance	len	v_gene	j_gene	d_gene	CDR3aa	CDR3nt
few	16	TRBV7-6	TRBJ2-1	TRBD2	CASSLRAGLAGVEQFF	TGTGCCAGCAGCTTAAGGGCGGGACTAGCGGGGGTGGAGCAGTTCTTC
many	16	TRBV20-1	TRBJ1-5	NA	CSARKGGGGSNQPQHF	TGCAGTGCTAGGAAGGGGGGCGGGGGAAGCAATCAGCCCCAGCATTTT
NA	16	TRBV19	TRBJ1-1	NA	CASRINGGAMNTEAFF	TGTGCCAGTAGGATCAATGGGGGAGCAATGAACACTGAAGCTTTCTTT
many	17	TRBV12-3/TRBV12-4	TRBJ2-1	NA	CASSLGKGPRADNEQFF	TGTGCCAGCAGTTTAGGGAAGGGTCCTAGGGCAGACAATGAGCAGTTCTTC
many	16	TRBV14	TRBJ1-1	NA	CASQMPGPAMNTEAFF	TGTGCCAGCCAAATGCCGGGGCCAGCTATGAACACTGAAGCTTTCTTT
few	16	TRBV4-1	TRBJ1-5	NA	CASSQTFGNGNQPQHF	NA
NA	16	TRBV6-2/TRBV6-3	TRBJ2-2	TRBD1	CASSSGEQGVTGELFF	TGTGCCAGCAGTTCTGGTGAACAGGGGGTAACCGGGGAGCTGTTTTTT
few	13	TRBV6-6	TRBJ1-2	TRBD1	CASSYQTGDGYTF	TGTGCCAGCAGTTACCAAACAGGGGATGGCTACACCTTC
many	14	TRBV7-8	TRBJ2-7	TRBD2	CASSYSGGTYEQYF	TGTGCCAGCAGCTACAGCGGGGGAACGTACGAGCAGTACTTC
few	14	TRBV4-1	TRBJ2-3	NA	CASSQGQFTDTQYF	TGCGCCAGCAGCCAAGGCCAGTTCACAGATACGCAGTATTTT
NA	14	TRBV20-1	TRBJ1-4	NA	CSARHPATNEKLFF	TGCAGTGCTCGACACCCTGCAACTAATGAAAAACTGTTTTTT
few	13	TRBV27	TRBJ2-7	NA	CASGNVGSYEQYF	TGTGCCAGCGGAAACGTGGGTTCCTACGAGCAGTACTTC
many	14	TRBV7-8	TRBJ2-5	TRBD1	CASSFLGQGETQYF	TGTGCCAGCAGCTTTTTGGGACAGGGAGAGACCCAGTACTTC
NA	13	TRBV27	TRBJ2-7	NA	CATRFEASYEQYF	TGTGCCACCCGATTTGAGGCCTCCTACGAGCAGTACTTC
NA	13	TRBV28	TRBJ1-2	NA	CASSLGVNYGYTF	TGTGCCAGCAGCTTAGGAGTAAACTATGGCTACACCTTC
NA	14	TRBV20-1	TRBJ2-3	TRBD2	CSASERGPTDTQYF	TGCAGTGCTTCCGAGCGGGGACCCACAGATACGCAGTATTTT
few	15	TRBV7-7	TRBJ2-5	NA	CASSPRLGRQETQYF	TGTGCTAGCAGCCCCCGGTTAGGGCGGCAAGAGACCCAGTACTTC
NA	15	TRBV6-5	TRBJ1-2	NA	CASSYSSPGLYGYTF	TGTGCCAGCAGTTACTCATCTCCCGGACTCTATGGCTACACCTTC
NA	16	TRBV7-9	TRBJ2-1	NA	CASSGAVRESYNEQFF	TGTGCCAGCAGCGGCGCGGTCAGGGAATCCTACAATGAGCAGTTCTTC
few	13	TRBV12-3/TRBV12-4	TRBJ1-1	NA	CASSEYRVTEAFF	TGTGCCAGCAGTGAATACAGGGTAACTGAAGCTTTCTTT
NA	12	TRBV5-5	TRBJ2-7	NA	CASSQTGGEQYF	TGTGCCAGCAGCCAAACCGGGGGCGAGCAGTACTTC
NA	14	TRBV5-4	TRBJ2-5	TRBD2	CASSPGREGETQYF	TGTGCCAGCAGCCCGGGGCGGGAGGGGGAGACCCAGTACTTC
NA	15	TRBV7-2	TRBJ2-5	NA	CASSPPGINQETQYF	TGTGCCAGCAGCCCCCCGGGAATTAACCAAGAGACCCAGTACTTC
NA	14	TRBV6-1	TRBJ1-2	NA	CASSVEGLNYGYTF	TGTGCCAGCAGTGTGGAGGGCTTGAACTATGGCTACACCTTC
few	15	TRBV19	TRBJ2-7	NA	CASSIDRTGSYEQYF	TGTGCCAGTAGTATAGATCGTACAGGGTCCTACGAGCAGTACTTC
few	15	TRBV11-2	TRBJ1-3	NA	CASSLESYSGNTIYF	TGTGCCAGCAGCTTAGAGTCCTACTCTGGAAACACCATATATTTT
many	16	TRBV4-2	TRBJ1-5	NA	CASSQEWAGREQPQHF	TGTGCCAGCAGCCAAGAATGGGCAGGCAGGGAACAGCCCCAGCATTTT
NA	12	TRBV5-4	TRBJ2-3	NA	CASSFRTDTQYF	TGTGCCAGCAGCTTTCGGACAGATACGCAGTATTTT
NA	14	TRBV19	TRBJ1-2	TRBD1	CASSNGQGSIGYTF	TGTGCCAGTAGTAATGGACAGGGCTCAATAGGCTACACCTTC
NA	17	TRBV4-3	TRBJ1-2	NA	CASSQDRVGQPNYGYTF	TGCGCCAGCAGCCAAGATAGAGTTGGCCAGCCTAACTATGGCTACACCTTC
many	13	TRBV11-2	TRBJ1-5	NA	CASSPGINQPQHF	TGTGCCAGCAGCCCCGGGATCAATCAGCCCCAGCATTTT
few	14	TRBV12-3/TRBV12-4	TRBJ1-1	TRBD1	CASSRTGEVPEAFF	TGTGCCAGCAGCAGGACAGGGGAGGTCCCTGAAGCTTTCTTT
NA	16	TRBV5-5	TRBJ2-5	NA	CASSLFQRVIQETQYF	TGTGCCAGCAGCTTGTTCCAGCGGGTAATCCAAGAGACCCAGTACTTC
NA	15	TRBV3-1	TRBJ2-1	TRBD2	CASMPEGTSSDEQFF	TGTGCCAGCATGCCAGAAGGGACTAGCTCCGATGAGCAGTTCTTC
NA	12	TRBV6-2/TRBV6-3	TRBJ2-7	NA	CASSSGPMGQYF	TGTGCCAGCAGCTCGGGTCCTATGGGGCAGTACTTC
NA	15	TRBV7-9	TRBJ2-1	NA	CASSTGFWAVDEQFF	TGTGCCAGCAGCACAGGGTTTTGGGCCGTGGATGAGCAGTTCTTC
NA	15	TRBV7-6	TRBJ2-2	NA	CATLLGQINTGELFF	TGTGCCACCCTGCTCGGACAGATTAACACCGGGGAGCTGTTTTTT
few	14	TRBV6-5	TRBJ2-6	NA	CASAEVSGANVLTF	TGTGCCAGCGCTGAGGTCTCTGGGGCCAACGTCCTGACTTTC
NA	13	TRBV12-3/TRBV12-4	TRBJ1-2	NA	CASRRGHSEGYTF	TGTGCCAGCAGACGCGGACATAGTGAAGGCTACACCTTC
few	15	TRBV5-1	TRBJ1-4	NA	CASSLGDGRNEKLFF	TGCGCCAGCAGCTTGGGAGACGGACGTAATGAAAAACTGTTTTTT
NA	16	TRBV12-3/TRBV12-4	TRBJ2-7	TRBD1	CASTTGRVRISYEQYF	TGTGCCAGCACGACAGGGAGAGTACGGATTTCCTACGAGCAGTACTTC
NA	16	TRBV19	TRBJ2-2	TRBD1	CASSLRTGVNTGELFF	TGTGCCAGTAGTCTCCGGACAGGGGTGAACACCGGGGAGCTGTTTTTT
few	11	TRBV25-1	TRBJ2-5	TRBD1	CASSDQGAQYF	TGTGCCAGCAGTGATCAGGGGGCTCAGTACTTC
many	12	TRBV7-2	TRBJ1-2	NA	CASSPRTASYTF	TGTGCCAGCAGCCCCCGGACAGCGAGCTACACCTTC
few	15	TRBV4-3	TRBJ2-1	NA	CASSQGKGGVDEQFF	TGCGCCAGCAGCCAAGGGAAAGGGGGGGTGGATGAGCAGTTCTTC
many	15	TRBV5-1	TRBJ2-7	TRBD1	CASSLAVTGYDEQYF	TGCGCCAGCAGCTTGGCCGTGACAGGGTACGACGAGCAGTACTTC
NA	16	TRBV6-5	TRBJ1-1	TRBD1	CASSLDRGSVNTEAFF	TGTGCCAGCAGTCTAGACAGGGGGTCGGTGAACACTGAAGCTTTCTTT
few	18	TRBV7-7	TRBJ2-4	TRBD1	CATTGGRGGSLAKNIQYF	TGTGCTACCACAGGGGGTAGGGGCGGGTCTCTAGCCAAAAACATTCAGTACTTC
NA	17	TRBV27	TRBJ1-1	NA	CASNKTPAVGGWTEAFF	TGTGCCAGCAATAAAACCCCGGCGGTGGGCGGATGGACTGAAGCTTTCTTT
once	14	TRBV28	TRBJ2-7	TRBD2	CASTVAGGDYEQYF	TGTGCCAGCACCGTGGCGGGAGGCGACTACGAGCAGTACTTC
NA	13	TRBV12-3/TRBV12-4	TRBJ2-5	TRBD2	CASSESGGETQYF	TGTGCCAGCAGCGAGAGCGGGGGGGAGACCCAGTACTTC
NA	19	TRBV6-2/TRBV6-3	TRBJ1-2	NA	CASSYSQGSHVVVVDGYTF	TGTGCCAGCAGTTACTCGCAGGGAAGCCATGTCGTCGTCGTCGATGGCTACACCTTC
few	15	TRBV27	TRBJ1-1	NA	CASSLQQGGWTEAFF	TGTGCCAGCAGCCTTCAACAGGGAGGGTGGACTGAAGCTTTCTTT
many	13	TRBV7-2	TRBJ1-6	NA	CASSLGGISPLHF	TGTGCCAGCAGCTTAGGGGGTATCTCACCCCTCCACTTT
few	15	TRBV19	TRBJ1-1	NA	CASSPVGRPNTEAFF	TGTGCCAGTAGTCCCGTCGGACGGCCGAACACTGAAGCTTTCTTT
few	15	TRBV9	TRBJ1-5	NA	CASSVDGGLGQPQHF	TGTGCCAGCAGCGTAGATGGGGGGCTCGGTCAGCCCCAGCATTTT
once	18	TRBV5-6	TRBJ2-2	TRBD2	CASSLLLAGGTNTGELFF	TGTGCCAGCAGCTTGTTACTAGCGGGGGGGACGAACACCGGGGAGCTGTTTTTT
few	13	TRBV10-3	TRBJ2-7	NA	CAIGSATTYEQYF	TGTGCCATCGGCTCTGCCACGACCTACGAGCAGTACTTC
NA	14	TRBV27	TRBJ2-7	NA	CASRQGASSYEQYF	TGTGCCAGCAGGCAAGGGGCGAGCTCCTACGAGCAGTACTTC
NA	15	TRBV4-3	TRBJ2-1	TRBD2	CASSQLAGPSNEQFF	TGCGCCAGCAGCCAACTAGCGGGGCCCTCCAATGAGCAGTTCTTC